This T cell receptor (beta chain) is drawn from a study of blood T cell repertoires in COVID-19 (dated by TCRdb to 2020 to 2021). Study-wide context: Collaborator samples came from the United States, Italy and Spain and covered acute and convalescent phases of COVID-19. The prospective study material was composed of cDNA or gDNA derived from T cells, B-cell-depleted T cells, or PBMCs. Subjects who had been exposed to COVID-19, were actively infected with it, or had recovered from it provided the deeply sampled blood TCRbeta repertoires that made up the dataset. A freely available public database, intended as a resource for researchers studying the immune response to SARS-CoV-2, is where the repertoires were released. The samples were drawn from two sources: the first 160 participants of the ongoing ImmuneRACE study, and fewer than 1,500 subjects contributed by 6 global collaborators. Sample metadata almost always included a de-identified subject ID, COVID-19 status, age in years and sex. Where available, HLA class I and class II types were obtained from metadata supplied by the sample provider rather than from assay-based typing.

Whole blood was collected in K2EDTA tubes by collaborating institutions according to the institutions' own protocols. For TCRbeta analysis, collaborator samples were shipped as frozen whole blood, as isolated PBMCs, or as DNA extracted from either sample type. As regards this clone: This clone's antigen is unknown. Base qualities are missing; no much larger clone stands one base away.

The study at large found these results: Clinical and demographic metadata were provided uncurated, with the amount varying by source and participant.

TCRbeta CDR3 regions were amplified from genomic DNA using the immunoSEQ Assay, a bias-controlled multiplex PCR. The paper's data handling went like this. Within the assay, amplification of reference gene primers was used to estimate how many nucleated cells each sample contained. To quantify the absolute abundance of each unique TCRbeta CDR3 rearrangement, sequence reads were collapsed and filtered. Productive Simpson clonality was computed per sample as the square root of Simpson's diversity index over productive rearrangements. As stored in TCRdb, this immuneACCESS dataset retains in-frame rearrangements with V and J assigned. A fraction of the clones does not appear; measured against another copy, unresolved V genes explain less than half of the discrepancy, and the remainder lacks a known reason. V and J calls and clone size come straight from that table; D and trimming were deduced from the DNA. The sample contains 97,000 or so clones, 81% of them found a single time. The ten largest clones represent roughly 4% of the sample.

From cysteine to phenylalanine, the CDR3 is 13 amino acids long. Of the read, only the CDR3 DNA is kept; its 39 bases are in frame from base 1. Relative to germline, V is 3 bases shorter and J is 8 bases shorter, with 14 bases between their ends. Based on the germline V gene (reference sequence), the CDR1 and CDR2 sequences are SGHKS and YYEKEE. Source material: peripheral blood. The source of this sequence is a man in his fifties or sixties with acute or convalescent COVID-19. The chain joins TRBV5-5 to TRBJ1-2; the D gene lacks a confident call. The bases are TGTGCCAGCAGCTGGCGGGGAACAACCGGCTACACCTTC. Translated, it gives CASSWRGTTGYTF.